This T cell receptor (beta chain) comes out of a study of beta chain features in type 1 diabetes (dated by TCRdb to between 2017 and 2018). Concerning the study at large: Patients and healthy donors did not differ in mean age, gender distribution, total cell number or subset yield. A total of 107,917,701 sorted cells were examined across all samples, and the number of cells per subset was strongly correlated with RNA yield. In the study, recently diagnosed type 1 diabetes patients and matched healthy donors were compared on the TCRB repertoires of their sorted circulating CD4+ T cell subsets. Regulatory and stem cell-like memory subsets were isolated from only 8 patients and roughly eight healthy donors, whereas naive and central memory subsets came from all 30 or so donors. Broader findings and caveats from the paper: Type 1 diabetes patients showed a moderate but significant shortening of TCRB CDR3 length in all four CD4+ subsets. At VDJ recombination sites, patients with type 1 diabetes made fewer insertions and deleted more nucleotides, a pattern implying thymic rearrangement abnormalities. Because cDNA was sequenced instead of genomic DNA, activated cells with high expression could be over-represented, although the groups did not differ in activation or CD3 levels. PCR might favor shorter templates, but patient and control samples were amplified and corrected together, so any skew would affect both groups equally. Naive, central memory and regulatory TCRB repertoires appeared to be more alike among patients than among healthy donors. Because small numbers of individuals were included in the HLA sub-analyses, any influence of HLA type on TCRB rearrangement was left unresolved.

Comment on this clone: This clone's antigen is unknown. No quality values exist for individual bases; no much larger clone is one base distant.

Each donor gave one peripheral blood draw, averaging approximately 110 mL, which was collected into heparinised tubes. A BD FACSAria II and a panel including CD45RO, CCR7, CD25, CD127, CD95 and CD27 were used to sort naive, central memory, regulatory and stem cell-like memory CD4+ T cells. Every sorted population had a purity above 95%. PBMCs were separated immediately by Lymphoprep density gradient centrifugation and were stained directly, without being cultured. So that batch effects would be minimized, each experiment stained and sorted samples in pairs, pairing one healthy donor with one patient. The entire isolated RNA was reverse transcribed using the High Capacity cDNA Reverse Transcription Kit, and thus expressed TCRB transcripts were sequenced. Naive, central memory and regulatory T cell samples underwent deep immunoSEQ sequencing, averaging about 3.57 million total reads per sample. Sorted cells were lysed in RLT buffer, and RNA was extracted using DNase-treated RNeasy Micro or Mini kits according to cell number. Each cell subset was processed separately to prevent cross-contamination, with patient and healthy donor samples processed together. TCRB sequences were amplified from cDNA with the immunoSEQ multiplex PCR, producing 87-bp fragments spanning the CDR3 region. Amplicons were sequenced on the Illumina HiSeq platform. As for the original processing: Synthetic template baselines were used to correct PCR bias computationally, reads within Hamming distance 2 were collapsed, and singletons that could not be merged were discarded. Reads were aligned against IMGT so that V, D and J genes, CDR3 length and insertions or deletions at six rearrangement sites could be assigned. Within each subset, clonotype counts were normalized to the number of sorted cells before true diversity and Gini coefficients were calculated with the tcR R package. The overlap coefficient, calculated on TCRB nucleotide sequences, was used to quantify repertoire sharing. As a proxy for the pre-selection repertoire, out-of-frame TCRB sequences from naive cells were analyzed. The immuneACCESS repertoire file appears here via TCRdb, limited to in-frame rearrangements. These files lack a portion of the clones; in checked studies, under half of the deficit traces to unresolved V genes, and the cause of the others is not known. Clonal size and the V and J genes are those of that table, whereas D and trimming came from the DNA. This sample is represented by roughly 370,000 clones; 14% of them were singletons. The ten largest clones capture roughly 0.036% of the sample.

Sequenced: naive CD4+ T cells from blood. The intended sense of this specimen's cell subset or site label: true naive CD4+ T cells. This TCR derives from a man aged 25 to 40 in good health.

The CDR3 amino acid sequence is: CASSQVRGGYLNTEAFF. In nucleotide form, the sequence is TGTGCCAGCAGCCAAGTGAGGGGCGGTTACTTGAACACTGAAGCTTTCTTT. The rearranged chain carries TRBV14 and TRBJ1-1, with TRBD1 tentatively as D gene (5 bases match). The CDR3, cysteine through phenylalanine, is 17 amino acids long. Only the CDR3 DNA is retained, 51 bases long and in frame from the first base. Looking up the germline V gene yields CDR1 SGHDN and CDR2 FVKESK. V and J are truncated by 1 base and 0 bases respectively, leaving an intervening sequence of 15 bases. The CDR3 plus the reference TRBV14 and TRBJ1-1 genes for the other parts give the full variable domain: EAGVTQFPSHSVIEKGQTVTLRCDPISGHDNLYWYRRVMGKEIKFLLHFVKESKQDESGMPNNRFLAERTGGTYSTLKVQPAELEDSGVYFCASSQVRGGYLNTEAFFGQGTRLTVV.